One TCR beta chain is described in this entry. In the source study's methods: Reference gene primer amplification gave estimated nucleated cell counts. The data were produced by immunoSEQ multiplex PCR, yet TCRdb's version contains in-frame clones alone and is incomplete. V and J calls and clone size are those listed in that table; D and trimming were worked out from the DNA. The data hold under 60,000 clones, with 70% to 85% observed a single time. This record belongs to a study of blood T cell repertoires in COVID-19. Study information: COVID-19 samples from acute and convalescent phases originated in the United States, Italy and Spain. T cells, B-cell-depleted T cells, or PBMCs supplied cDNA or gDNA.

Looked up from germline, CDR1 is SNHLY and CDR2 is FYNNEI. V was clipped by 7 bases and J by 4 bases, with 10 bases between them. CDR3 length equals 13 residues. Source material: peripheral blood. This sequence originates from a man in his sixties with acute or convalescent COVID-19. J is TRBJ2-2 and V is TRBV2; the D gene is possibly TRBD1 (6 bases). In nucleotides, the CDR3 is TGTGCCAGCAAGGGCAGGGGCACCGGGGAGCTGTTTTTT. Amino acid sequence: CASKGRGTGELFF. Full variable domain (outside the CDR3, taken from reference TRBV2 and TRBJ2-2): EPEVTQTPSHQVTQMGQEVILRCVPISNHLYFYWYRQILGQKVEFLVSFYNNEISEKSEIFDDQFSVERPDGSNFTLKIRSTKLEDSAMYFCASKGRGTGELFFGEGSRLTVL.